These T cell receptor beta chains were read from a single sample in a study of blood T cell repertoires in COVID-19. Repertoires were generated with immunoSEQ multiplex PCR, while TCRdb's copy carries only in-frame clones and drops some. The sample has 350,000 or so clones, around 88% seen once. Source material: peripheral blood. The receptor source for this set is a man aged 25 to 40 with active or convalescent COVID-19. Each CDR3 is given with its conserved first and last residue. A D gene is named only where the DNA matches it firmly. Only part of the rows carry a size: once, few, many, or a class if the clone is expanded.

TRBV7-8	.	few	TRBJ1-1	TGTGCCAGCAGCCTAGGAGGGTCAACTGAAGCTTTCTTT	CASSLGGSTEAFF
TRBV6-5	TRBD1	.	TRBJ2-7	TGTGCCAGCAGTTACGCCCCGGGACAGGCTTCCTACGAGCAGTACTTC	CASSYAPGQASYEQYF
TRBV6-2/TRBV6-3	TRBD1	few	TRBJ2-3	TGTGCCAGCAGTTACGCCTCCGGGACAGGGGACCTCATGGGCACAGATACGCAGTATTTT	CASSYASGTGDLMGTDTQYF
TRBV6-6	.	.	TRBJ1-1	TGTGCCACCAGGGAGAGCACTGAAGCTTTCTTT	CATRESTEAFF
TRBV10-2	TRBD2	.	TRBJ2-1	TGCGCCAGCGGCCGAGGACTAGCGGAGGAGCAGTTCTTC	CASGRGLAEEQFF
TRBV7-2	TRBD2	.	TRBJ2-5	TGTGCCAGCAGCACCCCTTTAGCGGGGGGGCCGTTTACGGCCCAGTACTTC	CASSTPLAGGPFTAQYF
TRBV2	.	.	TRBJ2-3	TGTGCCAGCAGTGGGAGGGGACAGCGGGGGATTTGGACAGATACGCAGTATTTT	CASSGRGQRGIWTDTQYF
TRBV7-2	.	.	TRBJ2-1	TGTGCCAGCAGCTTAGTGCGGGTCTGGGGCAATGAGCAGTTCTTC	CASSLVRVWGNEQFF
TRBV11-2	.	.	TRBJ2-7	TGTGCCAGCAGCTCCGGGACTCCTTACGAGCAGTACTTC	CASSSGTPYEQYF
TRBV4-2	.	.	TRBJ2-2	TGTGCCAGCAGCCTTCGTACAGGGCGCACTACCGGGGAGCTGTTTTTT	CASSLRTGRTTGELFF
TRBV29-1	.	once	TRBJ1-4	TGCAGCGTCCGGCGGGACAATGAAAAACTGTTTTTT	CSVRRDNEKLFF
TRBV7-9	.	.	TRBJ1-2	TGTGCCAGCAGCTCTCAAACGGATGGCTACACCTTC	CASSSQTDGYTF
TRBV5-1	.	.	TRBJ2-7	TGCGCCAGCAGATTCCGACAGAGCTCCTACGAGCAGTACTTC	CASRFRQSSYEQYF
TRBV5-8	.	.	TRBJ2-7	TGTGCCAGCAGCGTGGGACATACCTACGAGCAGTACTTC	CASSVGHTYEQYF
TRBV6-7	TRBD1	once	TRBJ2-2	TGTGCCAGCAGTTACTGGGCCGGGACAGGTGGCCCCACGGTACCCGGGGAGCTGTTTTTT	CASSYWAGTGGPTVPGELFF
TRBV24-1	.	.	TRBJ2-5	TGTGCCACCAGTGACCCAACGAGGGAGACCCAGTACTTC	CATSDPTRETQYF
TRBV7-2	.	.	TRBJ1-5	TGTGCCAGCAGCTTTGCGGGGCTGCATCAGCCCCAGCATTTT	CASSFAGLHQPQHF
TRBV12-3/TRBV12-4	.	.	TRBJ1-2	TGTGCCAGCAGGACAGGCCAAGACAATGGCTACACCTTC	CASRTGQDNGYTF
TRBV6-4	.	.	TRBJ2-2	TGTGCCAGCAGTGACGGGGGGATTAACACCGGGGAGCTGTTTTTT	CASSDGGINTGELFF
TRBV9	.	once	TRBJ2-6	TGTGCCAGCAGCGTAGATCCCGGGGCTGGGGCCAACGTCCTGACTTTC	CASSVDPGAGANVLTF
TRBV3-1/TRBV3-2	TRBD1	.	TRBJ1-2	TGTGCCAGCAGCTTTGTCCTTACCGTGGGACAGCTTTATGGCTACACCTTC	CASSFVLTVGQLYGYTF
TRBV27	.	.	TRBJ1-6	TGTGCCAGCAGTTCCGAGCGAAATTCACCCCTCCACTTT	CASSSERNSPLHF